Below are 32 T cell receptor beta chains sequenced from a single sample in a study of cytomegalovirus exposure and HLA in healthy donors. The PCR contained 60 Vbeta and 13 Jbeta primers. Sequencing was performed with immunoSEQ multiplex PCR; in TCRdb, only in-frame clones are kept and a portion is missing. This sample has approximately 250,000 clones, with just under 80% found just once. The sample comprised PBMCs. The receptors originated from a boy younger than 18 in good health and CMV-seronegative.

This clone showed up just once. The rearrangement joins TRBV6-5 to TRBJ2-5; weak D call: TRBD1 (5 bases). Trimming took 2 bases from V and 6 from J, leaving 13 bases between them. CDR3 length: 14 amino acids. The germline gives CDR1 MNHEY, CDR2 SVGAGI. CDR3 amino acids: CASSYTEGDQTQYF. The DNA of the CDR3 is TGTGCCAGCAGTTACACTGAAGGGGATCAGACCCAGTACTTC.

The chain employs TRBV7-9 and TRBJ2-1; 8 nucleotides match TRBD2. The CDR3 totals 17 residues. The J segment lost 9 bases and the V segment lost 2 bases, leaving 15 bases of the junction unmatched. CDR1 and CDR2 from the germline V gene are SEHNR and FQNEAQ (reference sequence). The CDR3 region has the DNA TGTGCCAGCAGCTTACCCCTAGTAGGTAGCGGGATATTTGAGCAGTTCTTC. It yields the protein CASSLPLVGSGIFEQFF.

On this clone itself: The conserved final phenylalanine or tryptophan is absent from the CDR3, which likely points to a read error. This CDR3 reads CASSEVRASNQPQHV. DNA for the CDR3: TGTGCCAGCAGTGAAGTAAGGGCTAGCAATCAGCCCCAGCATGTT. V and J are TRBV2 and TRBJ1-5; the D is unclear. The V end was cut by 1 base, the J end by 0 bases, with 7 bases between. Per the germline V gene, CDR1 is SNHLY and CDR2 is FYNNEI. The CDR3 is 15 amino acids.

This clone was seen only once. The V gene is TRBV14, the J gene TRBJ1-3; D is uncertain. The germline V gene encodes CDR1 SGHDN and CDR2 FVKESK. The V end lost 0 bases, the J end lost 0 bases, and 9 bases lay between the germline ends. This CDR3 is built from 16 residues. As DNA, the CDR3 is TGTGCCAGCAGCCAAGACCCTACTATCTCTGGAAACACCATATATTTT. This codes for CASSQDPTISGNTIYF.

This rearrangement joins TRBV5-1 to TRBJ2-7; 9 bases line up with TRBD1. The V gene's germline CDR1 is SGHRS and CDR2 YFSETQ. The CDR3 covers 14 residues. V dropped 4 bases and J dropped 4; count of bases not matched to a gene: 6. CDR3 region: CASSEGQGTYEQYF. The CDR3, as DNA: TGCGCCAGCAGCGAAGGACAGGGGACGTACGAGCAGTACTTC. The whole variable domain, filled in from reference TRBV5-1 and TRBJ2-7, reads KAGVTQTPRYLIKTRGQQVTLSCSPISGHRSVSWYQQTPGQGLQFLFEYFSETQRNKGNFPGRFSGRQFSNSRSEMNVSTLELGDSALYLCASSEGQGTYEQYFGPGTRLTVT.

The genes are TRBV10-3 and TRBJ2-7; D is perhaps TRBD2 (5 bases). V lost 3 bases to trimming and J lost 5 bases, with 11 bases between them. The CDR3 is made up of 13 amino acids. Germline assignment: CDR1 ENHRY and CDR2 SYGVKD. CDR3 DNA: TGTGCCATCAGTGAAATGGGGAGCCACGAGCAGTACTTC. This sequence encodes CAISEMGSHEQYF.

This sequence joins TRBV19 and TRBJ2-7, with 7 nucleotides matching TRBD2. The CDR3 length is 14 residues. The junction had 7 bases not matched to a gene; V was cut back by 3 bases and J by 5 bases. Germline V gives CDR1 LNHDA, CDR2 SQIVND (reference sequence). In DNA form, the CDR3 reads TGTGCCAGTAGTATGACGGGGGGTCCGGACGAGCAGTACTTC. It codes for CASSMTGGPDEQYF. Full variable domain (rest looked up from reference TRBV19 and TRBJ2-7): DGGITQSPKYLFRKEGQNVTLSCEQNLNHDAMYWYRQDPGQGLRLIYYSQIVNDFQKGDIAEGYSVSREKKESFPLTVTSAQKNPTAFYLCASSMTGGPDEQYFGPGTRLTVT.

The CDR3 DNA sequence: TGTGCCAGCAGCCAAACGGGGGGTGAGCAGTTCTTC. This translates into CASSQTGGEQFF. The chain couples TRBV16 to TRBJ2-1, with 7 nucleotides matching TRBD2. The germline V gene encodes CDR1 KGHSY and CDR2 FQNENV. J lost 9 bases, V lost 2 bases, and 1 base had no gene match. The CDR3 has 12 amino acids.

This clone was detected once. The V gene is TRBV6-5, the J gene TRBJ1-6; D remains ambiguous. Per the germline V gene, CDR1 is MNHEY and CDR2 is SVGAGI. The CDR3 consists of 14 residues. V was clipped by 5 bases and J by 6 bases, with 11 bases between them. DNA of the CDR3: TGTGCCAGCAGTGCTGGGCGGGTTAATTCACCCCTCCACTTT. Amino acid sequence: CASSAGRVNSPLHF.

The chain is built from TRBV11-2 and TRBJ2-7; D is perhaps TRBD2 (7 bases). CDR1 SGHAT and CDR2 FQNNGV come from the germline V gene. V lost 5 bases and J 0 bases, leaving 14 bases between the germline ends. The CDR3 is 15 residues long. CDR3 loop: CASSNVGGASYEQYF. The CDR3 coding sequence is TGTGCCAGCAGCAACGTTGGGGGGGCCTCCTACGAGCAGTACTTC.

The chain employs TRBV10-1 and TRBJ1-1; 10 bases fit TRBD1. This CDR3 region has 16 residues. Germline V gives CDR1 WNHNN, CDR2 SYGVQD (reference sequence). After removal of 3 bases from V and 1 base from J, the junction contained 5 bases not matched to a gene. The CDR3 is CASSDGTGAANTEAFF. The CDR3 DNA follows: TGCGCCAGCAGTGACGGGACAGGGGCGGCGAACACTGAAGCTTTCTTT.

The chain employs TRBV6-5 and TRBJ1-1; TRBD1 matches 9 bases. The CDR3 has 15 amino acids. Germline trimming cut 2 bases from V and 4 bases from J; bases unmatched to any gene: 5. Germline V gene data show CDR1 as MNHEY and CDR2 as SVGAGI. CDR3: CASSYLHRGPTEAFF. The DNA of the CDR3 is TGTGCCAGCAGTTACCTACACAGGGGGCCCACTGAAGCTTTCTTT.

This clone was counted only a few times. The J gene is TRBJ1-5, the V gene TRBV10-1; no definite D call. V shed 0 bases and J shed 4 bases, with 7 bases lying between them. The germline V gene encodes CDR1 WNHNN and CDR2 SYGVQD (reference sequence). This CDR3 has 14 amino acids. This CDR3 reads CASSESGGNQPQHF. The CDR3 DNA is TGCGCCAGCAGTGAGTCTGGAGGGAATCAGCCCCAGCATTTT.

V usage is TRBV15 and J usage is TRBJ1-2; no reliable D call. Germline V CDR1 and CDR2: LNHNV, YYDKDF (reference sequence). The CDR3 loop spans 16 amino acids. V gave up 3 bases and J gave up 0 bases, with 14 bases separating them. CDR3 DNA sequence: TGTGCCACCAGCAGGCGACAAGCAACCGCTAACTATGGCTACACCTTC. This encodes CATSRRQATANYGYTF.

A few counts support this clone. The V and J genes are TRBV6-1 and TRBJ2-3, with 7 nucleotides matching TRBD2. After removal of 8 bases from V and 2 bases from J, the junction contained 10 bases not matched to a gene. Germline loops: CDR1 MNHNS, CDR2 SASEGT. This CDR3 region has 15 residues. CDR3 DNA: TGTGCCAGCGGTGGGGGGAGGGAATACACAGATACGCAGTATTTT. It is translated as CASGGGREYTDTQYF.

This clone was counted between two and nine times. The chain uses TRBV5-6 and TRBJ2-3; 8 bases are a match to TRBD1. Trimming removed 4 bases from V and 2 bases from J; junction bases left unmatched: 6. The CDR3 covers 15 residues. Germline V gene sequence: CDR1 SGHDT, CDR2 YYEEEE. The CDR3 DNA is TGTGCCAGCAGCGCGGACAGGGCAGTCACAGATACGCAGTATTTT. Translated, it gives CASSADRAVTDTQYF.

The V and J genes are TRBV21-1 and TRBJ2-6; the table assigns TRBD2, which was not confirmed against the DNA. TRBV21-1 is a listed pseudogene. There are 20 residues in the CDR3. The CDR3 spells CASSKVLAGGPSSGANVLTF. The CDR3 DNA follows: TGTGCCAGCAGCAAAGTCCTAGCGGGGGGCCCTTCCTCTGGGGCCAACGTCCTGACTTTC.

V and J are TRBV7-9 and TRBJ1-2; TRBD1 matches 9 bases. Germline V lookup: CDR1 SEHNR, CDR2 FQNEAQ (reference sequence). V dropped 5 bases and J dropped 5; count of bases not matched to a gene: 6. This CDR3 has 14 amino acids. The CDR3 spells CASSRLGQGYGYTF. The CDR3 DNA reads as TGTGCCAGCAGCCGATTAGGACAGGGGTATGGCTACACCTTC.

This chain links TRBV27 with TRBJ2-7; a weak D match, TRBD2 (7 bases). Germline-derived CDR1 and CDR2 are MNHEY and SMNVEV (reference sequence). Trimming shortened V by 8 bases and J by 5 bases, and 10 bases separated the two germline ends. The CDR3 length is 11 residues. CDR3 coding DNA: TGTGCCAGCTGGGGGGGGCACGAGCAGTACTTC. Translating it yields CASWGGHEQYF.

Notes on this clone: The sample holds other DNA sequences that translate to the same CDR3. V is TRBV11-3 and J is TRBJ1-2; D is unresolved. Trimming stripped 3 bases from V and 2 bases from J, with 7 bases between. Germline values: CDR1 SGHNT, CDR2 YENEEA. The CDR3 runs to 13 residues. CDR3 DNA: TGTGCCAGCAGCTTGGGCAGGAACTATGGCTACACCTTC. Translating gives CASSLGRNYGYTF.

This chain links TRBV7-9 with TRBJ2-5; 10 nucleotides line up with TRBD1. The CDR3 loop spans 15 amino acids. The V gene's germline CDR1 is SEHNR and CDR2 FQNEAQ (reference sequence). V gave up 2 bases and J gave up 2 bases; unmatched junction bases: 2. This CDR3 is CASSLLGQGQETQYF. The CDR3 nucleotides read TGTGCCAGCAGCTTATTGGGACAGGGGCAAGAGACCCAGTACTTC.

This chain connects TRBV30 to TRBJ2-2; 10 bases fit TRBD1. Trimming at V came to 4 bases and at J to 3 bases, leaving 2 bases not matched to a gene. This CDR3 has 14 residues. From germline, CDR1 is GTSNPN and CDR2 SVGIG (reference sequence). CDR3 protein: CAWTGTGDTGELFF. In nucleotides, the CDR3 is TGTGCCTGGACTGGGACAGGGGACACCGGGGAGCTGTTTTTT.

The chain combines TRBV11-2 with TRBJ1-5; 10 bases match TRBD1. V lost 5 bases and J lost 6; bases outside the gene matches: 7. CDR3 size: 15 residues. Germline-derived CDR1 and CDR2 are SGHAT and FQNNGV. CDR3 DNA: TGTGCCAGCAGCCAGACAGGGGGCTTGGGTCAGCCCCAGCATTTT. Its translation is CASSQTGGLGQPQHF.

CDR3 bases: TGTGCCAGCAGCTTGAAGGCTAGCGGAAGCACAGATACGCAGTATTTT. Translating gives CASSLKASGSTDTQYF. The V call is TRBV5-6, the J call TRBJ2-3; TRBD2 aligns across 7 bases. The germline CDR1 and CDR2 sequences are SGHDT and YYEEEE. CDR3 size: 16 residues. V shed 1 base and J 0 bases; nucleotides not matched to a gene: 5.

The chain joins TRBV11-3 to TRBJ1-2; 7 bases match TRBD1. This CDR3 is built from 17 residues. Looked up from germline, CDR1 is SGHNT and CDR2 is YENEEA. Trimming removed 0 bases from V and 0 bases from J; junction bases left unmatched: 7. CDR3 coding DNA: TGTGCCAGCAGCTTAGAAGGGGGCGCGAGGGCTAACTATGGCTACACCTTC. Translated: CASSLEGGARANYGYTF.

This sequence joins TRBV5-1 and TRBJ2-3, with 7 bases lining up with TRBD2. Germline lookup yields CDR1 SGHRS and CDR2 YFSETQ. The CDR3 is 17 amino acids. V trimming: 4 bases; J trimming: 0 bases; junction bases outside the gene matches: 11. CDR3 DNA sequence: TGCGCCAGCAGCCCGGACCCAACAGCGGGGAGCACAGATACGCAGTATTTT. Translation: CASSPDPTAGSTDTQYF.

Only a few counts were recorded for this clone. Other DNA sequences of this sample code for an identical CDR3. The gene calls are TRBV19 and TRBJ2-1; D possibly corresponds to TRBD2 (6 bases). V lost 4 bases, J lost 10 bases, and 8 bases lay in between. The CDR3 totals 11 residues. Germline V gene lookup returns CDR1 LNHDA and CDR2 SQIVND (reference sequence). This chain's CDR3 is CASSNRGEQFF. The CDR3 coding sequence is TGTGCCAGTAGTAACCGGGGGGAGCAGTTCTTC. Full variable domain (missing parts from reference TRBV19 and TRBJ2-1): DGGITQSPKYLFRKEGQNVTLSCEQNLNHDAMYWYRQDPGQGLRLIYYSQIVNDFQKGDIAEGYSVSREKKESFPLTVTSAQKNPTAFYLCASSNRGEQFFGPGTRLTVL.

The chain carries TRBV4-1 and TRBJ1-4; 10 nucleotides line up with TRBD1. Germline assignment: CDR1 MGHRA and CDR2 YSYEKL. With V trimmed by 4 bases and J by 7 bases, 3 bases remained unmatched. The CDR3 extends over 14 amino acids. The CDR3 reads CASSPGQGSEKLFF. CDR3 nucleotides: TGCGCCAGCAGCCCGGGACAGGGGAGTGAAAAACTGTTTTTT.

The CDR3 sequence: CASSSGTDLWGGTSDYEQYF. In DNA form, the CDR3 reads TGTGCCAGCAGCTCCGGGACAGACCTCTGGGGGGGGACTAGCGACTACGAGCAGTACTTC. This chain connects TRBV13 to TRBJ2-7; TRBD2 matches 10 bases. CDR3 size: 20 residues. The germline V gene has CDR1 PRHDT and CDR2 FYEKMQ (reference sequence). With 4 bases clipped from V and 3 bases from J, the junction kept 21 bases outside the gene matches.

The rearrangement joins TRBV6-5 to TRBJ2-1; D call uncertain. With 6 bases removed from V and 10 bases from J, the gap between germline ends came to 13 bases. The CDR3 spans 12 residues. Per germline, CDR1 MNHEY and CDR2 SVGAGI. The DNA for the CDR3 is TGTGCCAGCAGGATCAGTCGTGGCGAGCAGTTCTTC. Translating it yields CASRISRGEQFF.

The chain joins TRBV6-1 to TRBJ2-2, with 7 bases matching TRBD1. CDR1 and CDR2 from the germline V gene are MNHNS and SASEGT. The V gene end was trimmed by 3 bases and the J gene end by 4 bases; junction bases not matched to a gene: 17. This CDR3 contains 19 residues. CDR3 bases: TGTGCCAGCAGTGATGGGACAGCCACGTTCCGGCGCGCCACCGGGGAGCTGTTTTTT. Residues: CASSDGTATFRRATGELFF.

V usage is TRBV7-9 and J usage is TRBJ1-5; D call uncertain. Germline V CDR1 and CDR2: SEHNR, FQNEAQ (reference sequence). V lost 5 bases and J lost 7, with 12 bases in between. The CDR3 has 13 residues. The CDR3 DNA sequence: TGTGCCAGCAGCCCCAGCAACGGGCAGCCCCAGCATTTT. Its protein is CASSPSNGQPQHF.